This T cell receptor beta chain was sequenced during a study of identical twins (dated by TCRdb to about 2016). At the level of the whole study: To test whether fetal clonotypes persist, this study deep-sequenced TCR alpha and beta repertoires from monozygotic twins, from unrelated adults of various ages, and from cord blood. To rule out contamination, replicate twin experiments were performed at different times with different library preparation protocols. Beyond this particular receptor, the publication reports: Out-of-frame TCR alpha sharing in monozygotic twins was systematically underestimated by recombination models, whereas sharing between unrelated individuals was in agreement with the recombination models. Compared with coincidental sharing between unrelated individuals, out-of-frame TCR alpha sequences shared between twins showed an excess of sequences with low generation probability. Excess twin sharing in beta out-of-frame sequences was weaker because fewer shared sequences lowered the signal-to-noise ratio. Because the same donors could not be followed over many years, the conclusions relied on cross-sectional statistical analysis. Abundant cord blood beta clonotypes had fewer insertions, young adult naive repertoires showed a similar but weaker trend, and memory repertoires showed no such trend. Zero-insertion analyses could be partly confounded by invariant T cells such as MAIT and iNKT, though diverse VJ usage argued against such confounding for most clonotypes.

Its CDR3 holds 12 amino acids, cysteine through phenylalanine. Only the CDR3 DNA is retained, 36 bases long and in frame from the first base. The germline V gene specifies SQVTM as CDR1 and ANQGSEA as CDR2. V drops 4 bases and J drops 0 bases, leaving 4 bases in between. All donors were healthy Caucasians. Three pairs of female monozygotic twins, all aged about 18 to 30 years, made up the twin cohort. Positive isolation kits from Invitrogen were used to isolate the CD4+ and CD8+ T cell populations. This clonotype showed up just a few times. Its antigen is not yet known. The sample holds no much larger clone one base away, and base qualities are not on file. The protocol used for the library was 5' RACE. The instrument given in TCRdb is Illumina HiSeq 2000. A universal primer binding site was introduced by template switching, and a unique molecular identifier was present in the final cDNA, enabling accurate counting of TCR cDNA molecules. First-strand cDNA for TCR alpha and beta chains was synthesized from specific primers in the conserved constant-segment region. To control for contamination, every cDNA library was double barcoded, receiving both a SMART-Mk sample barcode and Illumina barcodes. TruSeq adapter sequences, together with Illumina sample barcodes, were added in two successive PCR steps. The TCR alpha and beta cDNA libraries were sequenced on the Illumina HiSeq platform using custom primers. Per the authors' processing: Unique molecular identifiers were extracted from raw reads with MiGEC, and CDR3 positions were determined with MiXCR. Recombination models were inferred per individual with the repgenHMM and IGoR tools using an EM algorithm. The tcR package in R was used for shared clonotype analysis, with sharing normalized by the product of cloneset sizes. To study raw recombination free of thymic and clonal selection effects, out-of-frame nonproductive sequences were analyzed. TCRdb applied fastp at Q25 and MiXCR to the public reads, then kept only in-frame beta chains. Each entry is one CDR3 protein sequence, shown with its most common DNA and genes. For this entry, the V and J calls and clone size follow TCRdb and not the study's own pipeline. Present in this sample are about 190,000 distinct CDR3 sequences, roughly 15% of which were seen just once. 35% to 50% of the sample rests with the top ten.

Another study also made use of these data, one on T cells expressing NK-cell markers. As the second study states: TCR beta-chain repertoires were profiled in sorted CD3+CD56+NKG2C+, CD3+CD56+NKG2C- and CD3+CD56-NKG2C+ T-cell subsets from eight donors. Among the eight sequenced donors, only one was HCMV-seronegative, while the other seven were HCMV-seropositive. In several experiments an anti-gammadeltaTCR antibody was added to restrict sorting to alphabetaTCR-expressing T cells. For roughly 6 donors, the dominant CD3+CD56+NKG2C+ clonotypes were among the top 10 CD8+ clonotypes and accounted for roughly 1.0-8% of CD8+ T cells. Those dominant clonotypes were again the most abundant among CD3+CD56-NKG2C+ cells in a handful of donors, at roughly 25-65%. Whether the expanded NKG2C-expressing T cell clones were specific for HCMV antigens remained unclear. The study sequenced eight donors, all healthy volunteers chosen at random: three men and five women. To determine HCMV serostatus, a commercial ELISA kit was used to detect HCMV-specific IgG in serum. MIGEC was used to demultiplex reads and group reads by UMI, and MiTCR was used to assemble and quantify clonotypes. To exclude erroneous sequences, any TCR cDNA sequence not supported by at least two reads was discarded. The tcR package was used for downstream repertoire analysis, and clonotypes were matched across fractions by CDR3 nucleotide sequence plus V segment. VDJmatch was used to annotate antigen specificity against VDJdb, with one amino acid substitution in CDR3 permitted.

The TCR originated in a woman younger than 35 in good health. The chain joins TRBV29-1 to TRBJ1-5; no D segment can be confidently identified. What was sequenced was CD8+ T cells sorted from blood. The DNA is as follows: TGCAGCGTTGCGGATAGCAATCAGCCCCAGCATTTT. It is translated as CSVADSNQPQHF.